These 7 T cell receptor beta chains were all obtained from the same sample, sequenced in a study of blood T cell repertoires in COVID-19. This table comes from immunoSEQ multiplex PCR, and its TCRdb copy is limited to in-frame clones, with some not included. This table has about 200,000 clones, roughly 89% appearing once. Sequenced: PBMCs or T cells enriched from blood (not recorded which). These receptors were taken from a woman in her twenties or thirties with acute COVID-19.

The chain carries TRBV10-2 and TRBJ2-3, with D tentatively TRBD1 (7 bases). This CDR3 region has 14 residues. V shed 6 bases and J shed 2 bases, with 12 bases lying between them. The germline gives CDR1 WSHSY, CDR2 SAAADI. CDR3 region: CASRVRGVTDTQYF. The DNA for the CDR3 is TGCGCCAGCAGGGTCAGGGGGGTCACAGATACGCAGTATTTT.

V gene TRBV30 combines with J gene TRBJ1-3, with no clear D. Germline V gene data show CDR1 as GTSNPN and CDR2 as SVGIG (reference sequence). CDR3 length: 15 residues. Trimming removed 5 bases at V and 0 bases at J, with 14 bases between. The CDR3 DNA follows: TGTGCCTGGGATGGCGGAGGGCTCTCTGGAAACACCATATATTTT. Its protein product is CAWDGGGLSGNTIYF.

This clone was recorded at least ten times. The chain couples TRBV6-1 to TRBJ1-1, with 8 bases identical to TRBD1. Losses at the gene ends were 1 base for V and 6 bases for J; bases not matched to a gene: 7. Per germline, CDR1 MNHNS and CDR2 SASEGT. CDR3 length: 15 residues. The CDR3 DNA reads TGTGCCAGCAGTGAAGGGATACCGGGACAGGCTGAAGCTTTCTTT. Protein sequence: CASSEGIPGQAEAFF.

The J gene is TRBJ2-1, the V gene TRBV5-1; tentative D call: TRBD2 (6 bases). The germline V gene has CDR1 SGHRS and CDR2 YFSETQ. Trimming left V 5 bases short and J 6 bases short, with 18 bases between. This CDR3 comprises 15 residues. CDR3 nucleotides: TGCGCCAGCAGAGGAATCGGCTCGGAGGGCAATGAGCAGTTCTTC. It codes for CASRGIGSEGNEQFF.

The chain employs TRBV7-2 and TRBJ1-6; TRBD1 agrees at 8 bases. CDR1 is SGHTA, CDR2 FQGNSA, per germline. The trim removed 4 bases at V and 13 bases at J, leaving 9 bases unmatched. There are 14 residues in the CDR3. CDR3 nucleotides: TGTGCCAGCAGCTCCCGGACAGGGATACACCCCCTCCACTTT. Its protein product is CASSSRTGIHPLHF. The whole variable domain, filled in from reference TRBV7-2 and TRBJ1-6, reads GAGVSQSPSNKVTEKGKDVELRCDPISGHTALYWYRQSLGQGLEFLIYFQGNSAPDKSGLPSDRFSAERTGGSVSTLTIQRTQQEDSAVYLCASSSRTGIHPLHFGNGTRLTVT.

The CDR3 here is CASSVGQGPTEAFF. Here the CDR3 DNA reads TGTGCCAGCAGCGTGGGACAGGGACCCACTGAAGCTTTCTTT. The genes are TRBV9 and TRBJ1-1; 9 bases are shared with TRBD1. CDR1 is SGDLS and CDR2 is YYNGEE in the germline V gene. J gave up 4 bases and V 2 bases, and 3 bases lay outside the gene matches. The CDR3 is made up of 14 amino acids.

As DNA, the CDR3 is TGTGCCAGCAGCTTATCTGCGGGGGGAGGATCACCAGATACGCAGTATTTT. This sequence encodes CASSLSAGGGSPDTQYF. This chain uses TRBV7-9 with TRBJ2-3; 8 nucleotides match TRBD2. The CDR3 is 17 amino acids. Germline CDR1 SEHNR, CDR2 FQNEAQ (reference sequence). With 2 bases clipped from V and 4 bases from J, the junction kept 11 bases outside the gene matches.